What follows are 26 T cell receptor beta chains derived from one specimen sequenced in a study of identical twins. TCRdb itself ran the 5' RACE reads through MiXCR, one entry per CDR3 protein. The table includes about 520,000 distinct CDR3 sequences, 22% detected once. The data were also submitted as part of a second study, on T cells expressing NK-cell markers.

Sequenced sample: CD4+ T cells sorted from blood. The source is a woman aged 18 to 35 in good health.

The chain uses TRBV6-6 and TRBJ1-2; TRBD1 matches 9 bases. The CDR3 runs to 13 residues. CDR1 and CDR2 (germline): MNHNY, SVGAGI (reference sequence). The J segment lost 7 bases and the V segment lost 7 bases, leaving 7 bases of the junction unmatched. This CDR3 reads CASNPGQGFGYTF. CDR3 DNA: TGTGCCAGCAACCCGGGACAGGGCTTTGGCTACACCTTC.

This chain uses TRBV24-1 with TRBJ2-2; 16 bases align to TRBD2. Germline CDR1 KGHDR, CDR2 SFDVKD. CDR3 length: 20 residues. J was trimmed by 2 bases and V by 2 bases; bases with no gene match: 7. The CDR3 spells CATSDSPGLAGGRNTGELFF. CDR3 coding DNA: TGTGCCACCAGTGATTCACCGGGACTAGCGGGGGGGCGTAACACCGGGGAGCTGTTTTTT.

This clonotype appeared a few times. The gene calls are TRBV20-1 and TRBJ2-3; D gene ambiguous. The CDR3 contains 13 residues. The germline V gene has CDR1 DFQATT and CDR2 SNEGSKA (reference sequence). The V end was cut by 0 bases, the J end by 2 bases, with 6 bases between. CDR3 in DNA: TGCAGTGCTAGAGAGGCGGTCACAGATACGCAGTATTTT. Translated, it gives CSAREAVTDTQYF.

The chain links TRBV12-3 or TRBV12-4 to TRBJ2-1, with TRBD2 identical over 10 bases. The CDR3 runs to 16 residues. V gave up 1 base and J gave up 7 bases; unmatched junction bases: 7. This CDR3 reads CASSLESSGGRNEQFF. CDR3 in DNA: TGTGCCAGCAGTTTAGAGTCTAGCGGGGGACGTAATGAGCAGTTCTTC.

The gene calls are TRBV5-1 and TRBJ2-3, with unresolved D. With 3 bases removed from V and 4 bases from J, the gap between germline ends came to 9 bases. The CDR3 contains 13 residues. Germline V gives CDR1 SGHRS, CDR2 YFSETQ. The CDR3 sequence: CASSSFPPDTQYF. In DNA, the CDR3 is TGCGCCAGCAGCTCCTTCCCTCCAGATACGCAGTATTTT.

The V and J genes are TRBV6-1 and TRBJ2-7, with 12 bases matching TRBD2. With 6 bases clipped from V and 6 bases from J, the junction kept 12 bases outside the gene matches. CDR1 and CDR2 (germline): MNHNS, SASEGT. The CDR3 sequence is 16 residues long. The CDR3 DNA reads as TGTGCCAGCAGGACCGGAAGACTAGCGGGAGATCCCGAGCAGTACTTC. This translates into CASRTGRLAGDPEQYF.

This chain uses TRBV10-2 with TRBJ2-1; no firm D call. This CDR3 has 16 amino acids. CDR1 and CDR2 (germline): WSHSY, SAAADI. Between the trimmed V and J ends, which lost 7 bases and 0 bases, there was a span of 16 bases. The CDR3 reads CASIPSDPHSYNEQFF. The CDR3 DNA reads TGCGCCAGCATCCCTAGTGACCCTCACTCCTACAATGAGCAGTTCTTC.

This clonotype was seen ten or more times. The V call is TRBV5-1, the J call TRBJ1-1; TRBD1 might be the D (5 bases). Germline V gives CDR1 SGHRS, CDR2 YFSETQ. Trimming pared 1 base from V and 0 bases from J, leaving 7 bases between. This CDR3 is 14 amino acids long. CDR3 sequence reads: CASSLWGMNTEAFF. As DNA, the CDR3 is TGCGCCAGCAGCTTGTGGGGCATGAACACTGAAGCTTTCTTT.

V usage is TRBV20-1 and J usage is TRBJ2-5; D uncertain. V lost 0 bases and J 5 bases, leaving 13 bases between the germline ends. The CDR3 spans 14 residues. Germline CDR1 is DFQATT and CDR2 is SNEGSKA (reference sequence). Written as DNA, the CDR3 is TGCAGTGCTAGAGACGTCCGGGCGGTGGAGACCCAGTACTTC. This gives the protein CSARDVRAVETQYF.

In this sample, this clonotype turned up a few times. The CDR3 DNA is TGCGCCAGCAGCCGCGGACTGCCCTCGAACACTGAAGCTTTCTTT. Translating it yields CASSRGLPSNTEAFF. This chain connects TRBV4-3 to TRBJ1-1; D not resolved. Trimming removed 4 bases at V and 1 base at J, with 13 bases between. CDR1 and CDR2 (germline): LGHNA, YSLEER. This CDR3 has 15 residues.

In its sample, this clonotype was seen a few times. The junction and the germline gene differ at one end; a read error may be behind it. The V and J genes are TRBV12-3 or TRBV12-4 and TRBJ1-1; D uncertain. CDR3 length: 13 residues. CDR3 residues: CASSLQYGREDFF. CDR3 coding DNA: TGTGCCAGCAGTTTACAATACGGGAGGGAAGATTTCTTT.

This chain joins TRBV20-1 and TRBJ2-3; 9 bases are shared with TRBD1. Germline CDR1 reads DFQATT; CDR2 reads SNEGSKA (reference sequence). With V trimmed by 6 bases and J by 3 bases, 4 bases remained unmatched. The CDR3 spans 13 residues. The CDR3 nucleotides read TGCAGTGCAAAGACAGGGGGGACAGATACGCAGTATTTT. It yields the protein CSAKTGGTDTQYF.

This clonotype came up many times. In DNA form, the CDR3 reads TGTGCCAGCAGCTTTTTGGGCAGGACGGATGAAGCTTTCTTT. It translates to CASSFLGRTDEAFF. This chain connects TRBV7-9 to TRBJ1-1; D gene uncertain. V shed 3 bases and J shed 7 bases, with 15 bases lying between them. The germline V gene has CDR1 SEHNR and CDR2 FQNEAQ (reference sequence). The CDR3 is 14 residues long. The full variable domain, with the rest looked up from reference TRBV7-9 and TRBJ1-1, is DTGVSQNPRHKITKRGQNVTFRCDPISEHNRLYWYRQTLGQGPEFLTYFQNEAQLEKSRLLSDRFSAERPKGSFSTLEIQRTEQGDSAMYLCASSFLGRTDEAFFGQGTRLTVV.

This clonotype was detected a few times. The V call is TRBV6-5, the J call TRBJ1-6; 7 bases line up with TRBD1. With 0 bases clipped from V and 5 bases from J, the junction kept 4 bases outside the gene matches. This CDR3 has 16 residues. From germline, CDR1 is MNHEY and CDR2 SVGAGI. CDR3 sequence: CASSYSRDSNNSPLHF. CDR3 DNA: TGTGCCAGCAGTTACTCCCGGGACAGTAATAATTCACCCCTCCACTTT.

V gene TRBV9 combines with J gene TRBJ1-4, with D possibly TRBD1 on 6 matching bases. V was pared by 3 bases and J by 7 bases, with 13 bases between. The germline V gene encodes CDR1 SGDLS and CDR2 YYNGEE. CDR3 length: 14 residues. The CDR3 here is CASSASVGAEKLFF. The DNA for the CDR3 is TGTGCCAGCAGCGCCTCCGTGGGGGCTGAAAAACTGTTTTTT.

The chain combines TRBV10-3 with TRBJ2-7; D is perhaps TRBD2 (5 bases). The V gene's germline CDR1 is ENHRY and CDR2 SYGVKD. This CDR3 has 11 amino acids. V lost 6 bases and J 7 bases, leaving 10 bases between the germline ends. CDR3 sequence reads: CAISGVGEQYF. CDR3 bases: TGTGCCATCAGCGGGGTGGGGGAGCAGTACTTC.

This chain connects TRBV5-1 to TRBJ1-2; TRBD1 is a possible D gene (5 bases). CDR1 and CDR2 from the germline V gene are SGHRS and YFSETQ. CDR3 length: 14 residues. With 2 bases removed from V and 4 bases from J, the gap between germline ends came to 12 bases. The CDR3 coding sequence is TGCGCCAGCAGCTTAGGAAGGGGCCCCTATGGCTACACCTTC. Translation: CASSLGRGPYGYTF.

V usage is TRBV12-3 or TRBV12-4 and J usage is TRBJ2-1; D is possibly TRBD2 (6 bases). The CDR3 sequence is 13 residues long. Between the trimmed V and J ends, which lost 5 bases and 5 bases, there was a span of 10 bases. CDR3 sequence reads: CASSRLGNNEQFF. The CDR3 DNA reads TGTGCCAGCAGTAGACTAGGAAACAATGAGCAGTTCTTC.

The V and J genes are TRBV20-1 and TRBJ2-5; D is ambiguous. Germline-derived CDR1 and CDR2 are DFQATT and SNEGSKA (reference sequence). This CDR3 has 14 amino acids. Trimming shortened V by 6 bases and J by 5 bases, and 19 bases separated the two germline ends. CDR3 region: CSAMMAVGLETQYF. CDR3 nucleotides: TGCAGTGCGATGATGGCGGTCGGCCTCGAGACCCAGTACTTC.

This clonotype was detected a few times. The rearrangement links TRBV20-1 to TRBJ2-1; perhaps TRBD2 as D (5 bases). This CDR3 is 15 amino acids long. CDR1 is DFQATT, CDR2 SNEGSKA, per germline (reference sequence). Trimming removed 5 bases from V and 0 bases from J, with 14 bases in between. CDR3 nucleotide sequence: TGCAGTGCTCTAATCACGGGGAGCTCCTACAATGAGCAGTTCTTC. It is translated as CSALITGSSYNEQFF.

This clonotype was detected only a few times. CDR3 sequence reads: CASSRAGQGQYGYTF. The CDR3 nucleotides read TGTGCCAGCAGTCGAGCAGGACAGGGACAATATGGCTACACCTTC. The chain links TRBV12-3 or TRBV12-4 to TRBJ1-2; 8 bases map to TRBD1. The CDR3 extends over 15 amino acids. V dropped 5 bases and J dropped 5; count of bases not matched to a gene: 10.

This clonotype was found a few times. The rearrangement joins TRBV5-5 to TRBJ1-2, with 8 bases matching TRBD1. From germline, CDR1 is SGHKS and CDR2 YYEKEE (reference sequence). CDR3 length equals 12 residues. V shed 4 bases, J shed 13 bases, and the junction held 9 bases outside the gene matches. CDR3 nucleotides: TGTGCCAGCAGCCTACTGGACAGGGCTGGCACCTTC. The encoded protein is CASSLLDRAGTF.

In its sample, this clonotype was seen a few times. This chain connects TRBV29-1 to TRBJ2-1, with 13 nucleotides matching TRBD2. V lost 3 bases, J lost 7 bases, and 9 bases stayed unmatched. Germline V gene lookup returns CDR1 SQVTM and CDR2 ANQGSEA. The CDR3 has 16 residues. CDR3 DNA sequence: TGCAGCGTTGAGGGCCTGACTAGCGGGAGGAGGAATGAGCAGTTCTTC. This translates into CSVEGLTSGRRNEQFF.

The chain carries TRBV10-3 and TRBJ1-1, with 9 bases identical to TRBD1. Trimming at V came to 7 bases and at J to 1 base, leaving 13 bases not matched to a gene. The CDR3 consists of 17 residues. In germline, CDR1 is ENHRY, CDR2 SYGVKD. The CDR3 DNA sequence: TGTGCCATCAAACCGGGGCACAGGGGGCGGGGGAACACTGAAGCTTTCTTT. It translates to CAIKPGHRGRGNTEAFF.

This clonotype was seen a handful of times. V and J are TRBV6-5 and TRBJ1-6; maybe TRBD1 (5 bases). The CDR3 spans 12 residues. The germline V gene encodes CDR1 MNHEY and CDR2 SVGAGI. Deletions cut 3 bases from V and 10 bases from J, with 7 bases between. This chain's CDR3 is CASSYKGSPLHF. The CDR3 coding sequence is TGTGCCAGCAGTTATAAGGGGTCACCCCTCCACTTT.

This clonotype was counted only a few times. This rearrangement joins TRBV12-3 or TRBV12-4 to TRBJ1-1; D uncertain. V was clipped by 6 bases and J by 1 base, with 15 bases between them. This CDR3 has 15 residues. CDR3 coding DNA: TGTGCCAGCAGCTTGAAGTGGGTCGGGAACACTGAAGCTTTCTTT. Protein: CASSLKWVGNTEAFF.